This TCR beta chain was documented in a study of cytomegalovirus exposure and HLA in healthy donors. Whole-study context: The Caucasian-associated ancestry cluster held 65% to 85% of a few hundred genotyped donors. Overall study findings and caveats: Some TCR beta chains (roughly 160 of them) were listed as cytomegalovirus-associated. Later analysis identified about 18,000 TCR beta sequences associated with HLA alleles, using a false discovery rate threshold of 0.05. Later analysis placed DRB1 highest and HLA-C lowest in TCR association rates, which differed by HLA locus.

The PCR made use of 60 Vbeta and 13 Jbeta primers. This table comes from immunoSEQ multiplex PCR, and its TCRdb copy is limited to in-frame clones, with some not included. The data contain about 120,000 clones, approximately 67% of them singletons. Germline CDR1 is LGHNA and CDR2 is YNFKEQ. Between the trimmed V and J ends, which lost 0 bases and 4 bases, there was a span of 10 bases. The CDR3 has 15 residues. On this clone: Its antigen is still unknown.

The chain combines TRBV4-2 with TRBJ2-1; possible D gene TRBD2, 5 bases. The sequenced sample was PBMCs. The TCR comes from a man in his late teens or twenties in good health and CMV-seronegative. CDR3: CASSQDLSGYNEQFF. CDR3 sequence (DNA): TGTGCCAGCAGCCAAGATTTAAGCGGTTACAATGAGCAGTTCTTC.